This TCR beta chain was retrieved from a study of cytomegalovirus exposure and HLA in healthy donors. Study conclusions and caveats: Certain indistinguishable V segments, among them TRBV6-2 and TRBV6-3, were excluded. An analysis done earlier found most TCR beta V segments productive about 87% or about 30% of the time. Later on, analysis showed that most CMV-associated TCR beta chains appeared to be HLA-restricted.

Germline V gene data show CDR1 as LGHNA and CDR2 as YSLEER. With 4 bases removed from V and 0 bases from J, the gap between germline ends came to 13 bases. The CDR3 length is 16 residues. Primers included in the PCR were 60 Vbeta and 13 Jbeta primers. Sequencing was performed with immunoSEQ multiplex PCR; in TCRdb, only in-frame clones are kept and a portion is missing. This table has some 150,000 clones, about 72% appearing once. On this clone itself: Its antigen is not known.

Sequenced sample: PBMCs. The chain has TRBV4-3 and TRBJ1-5; no clear D. This clonotype was obtained from a man aged 60 to 75 in good health and CMV-seronegative. The chain's CDR3 is CASSPGPSYSNQPQHF. The CDR3, as DNA: TGCGCCAGCAGCCCCGGTCCGAGTTATAGCAATCAGCCCCAGCATTTT.